The rows below give T cell receptor beta chains drawn from one sample of a study of response to subunit inactivated influenza vaccine. TCRdb reanalysed the RT-PCR reads using MiXCR and keeps one entry per CDR3 protein. The sample carries 500,000 to 700,000 distinct CDR3 sequences, 20% to 25% recorded once. These data also featured in a second study, about T cells expressing NK-cell markers.

This specimen was CD4+ T cells sorted from PBMCs, taken roughly 13 days after vaccination. These receptors all come from a man aged 50-59 years who received an inactivated influenza vaccine. CDR3s include the opening cysteine and the closing phenylalanine or tryptophan. A D gene is named only where the DNA matches it firmly. Clone size is given for some rows only: seen once, a few or many times, or a class if the clone is expanded.

J gene	clone size	D gene	V gene	CDR3 protein	CDR3 DNA
TRBJ2-2	NA	NA	TRBV30	CAWSVPGPTGELFF	TGTGCCTGGAGTGTCCCAGGGCCCACCGGGGAGCTGTTTTTT
TRBJ2-2	once	NA	TRBV7-8	CASSVRVPPGELFF	TGTGCCAGCAGCGTCCGGGTACCTCCGGGGGAGCTGTTTTTT
TRBJ1-1	few	NA	TRBV7-2	CASSQFTEAFF	TGTGCCAGCAGCCAGTTCACTGAAGCTTTCTTT
TRBJ1-1	NA	NA	TRBV5-6	CASSLGPTARF	TGTGCCAGCAGCTTGGGGCCAACAGCCAGGTTT
TRBJ2-1	few	NA	TRBV10-3	CAISEPVLVSYNEQFF	TGTGCCATCAGTGAGCCTGTTCTAGTCTCCTACAATGAGCAGTTCTTC
TRBJ1-2	NA	NA	TRBV6-1	CASSEQLWEYAYTF	TGTGCCAGCAGTGAACAATTATGGGAGTATGCCTACACCTTC
TRBJ1-1	NA	NA	TRBV29-1	CSVTTNMNTEAFF	TGCAGCGTCACCACGAACATGAACACTGAAGCTTTCTTT
TRBJ2-1	NA	NA	TRBV28	CASSPPAKDEQFF	TGTGCCAGCAGCCCGCCAGCCAAGGATGAGCAGTTCTTC
TRBJ2-1	NA	TRBD2	TRBV29-1	CSAEGLAGRVSSYNEQFF	TGCAGCGCAGAGGGACTAGCGGGAAGGGTGAGCTCCTACAATGAGCAGTTCTTC
TRBJ2-3	few	TRBD1	TRBV5-1	CASSLRQGVTDTQYF	TGCGCCAGCAGCTTAAGACAGGGTGTTACAGATACGCAGTATTTT
TRBJ2-6	NA	NA	TRBV7-2	CAGSRDSGANVLTF	TGTGCCGGTTCGAGGGACTCTGGGGCCAACGTCCTGACTTTC
TRBJ1-4	NA	NA	TRBV20-1	CSARGGAGEVEKLFF	TGCAGTGCTAGAGGGGGGGCAGGGGAGGTTGAAAAACTGTTTTTT
TRBJ1-5	NA	NA	TRBV7-9	CASSTTGRSQPQHF	TGTGCCAGCAGTACCACCGGACGTAGTCAGCCCCAGCATTTT
TRBJ1-1	NA	NA	TRBV25-1	CASSEVDEAFF	TGTGCCAGCAGTGAGGTGGACGAAGCTTTCTTT
TRBJ2-3	NA	TRBD2	TRBV11-2	CASSLEGPASGGAADTQYF	TGTGCCAGCAGCTTAGAAGGTCCGGCTAGCGGGGGGGCCGCAGATACGCAGTATTTT
TRBJ2-7	few	NA	TRBV20-1	CSAPLMRGTYEQYF	TGCAGTGCTCCCCTCATGCGGGGAACCTACGAGCAGTACTTC
TRBJ2-7	many	NA	TRBV5-1	CASSYPTGSYEQYF	TGCGCCAGCAGCTATCCGACAGGTTCATACGAGCAGTACTTC
TRBJ2-1	NA	NA	TRBV14	CASSQDRAYGYNEQFF	TGTGCCAGCAGCCAAGATCGGGCCTATGGCTACAATGAGCAGTTCTTC
TRBJ2-5	NA	TRBD1	TRBV10-1	CASSPGQLQETQYF	TGCGCCAGCAGTCCGGGACAGTTACAAGAGACCCAGTACTTC
TRBJ2-3	few	NA	TRBV29-1	CSVKFGGTETQYF	TGCAGCGTTAAGTTCGGGGGCACAGAAACGCAGTATTTT
TRBJ2-1	few	TRBD1	TRBV6-2/TRBV6-3	CASSSGTAFIQNEQFF	TGTGCCAGCAGTTCCGGGACAGCTTTCATCCAAAATGAGCAGTTCTTC
TRBJ1-2	few	TRBD1	TRBV14	CARGQGENYGYTF	TGTGCCCGCGGACAGGGGGAAAACTATGGCTACACCTTC
TRBJ2-3	NA	TRBD2	TRBV5-1	CASSLARTSGTPDTQYF	TGCGCCAGCAGCTTGGCCCGGACTAGCGGGACCCCAGATACGCAGTATTTT
TRBJ2-2	NA	TRBD2	TRBV20-1	CSARTSGNGNTGELFF	TGCAGTGCGAGGACTAGCGGGAACGGTAACACCGGGGAGCTGTTTTTT
TRBJ1-3	NA	TRBD1	TRBV10-3	CAISDRDRVGNTIYF	TGTGCCATCAGTGACCGGGACAGGGTGGGAAACACCATATATTTT
TRBJ1-4	NA	NA	TRBV7-9	CASSPRNGGFEKLFF	TGTGCCAGCAGCCCTCGGAATGGGGGGTTTGAAAAACTGTTTTTT
TRBJ2-1	few	TRBD2	TRBV15	CATSGGSGGYNEQFF	TGTGCCACCAGCGGGGGGAGCGGGGGTTACAATGAGCAGTTCTTC
TRBJ1-3	few	TRBD1	TRBV7-9	CASSITGQYSGNTIYF	TGTGCCAGCAGCATTACGGGACAGTACTCTGGAAACACCATATATTTT
TRBJ1-2	many	NA	TRBV4-3	CASSHAMGPRGYGYTF	TGCGCCAGCAGCCACGCAATGGGGCCCCGGGGCTATGGCTACACCTTC
TRBJ1-1	few	NA	TRBV3-1	CASSLTAGGSEAFF	TGTGCCAGCAGCCTCACCGCGGGGGGATCTGAAGCTTTCTTT
TRBJ2-1	few	NA	TRBV24-1	CATKASISDNEQFF	TGTGCCACCAAAGCAAGCATTAGCGACAATGAGCAGTTCTTC
TRBJ1-2	few	NA	TRBV19	CASSPSDRFLNTF	TGTGCCAGTAGCCCGTCCGACAGGTTCCTTAACACCTTC
TRBJ2-7	few	TRBD1	TRBV4-1	CASSRLPLQGVYEQYF	TGCGCCAGCAGCCGCTTGCCGTTGCAGGGGGTATACGAGCAGTACTTC
TRBJ2-1	few	TRBD1	TRBV4-2	CASSEMTGDLGNEQFF	TGTGCCAGCAGCGAGATGACAGGGGATCTCGGTAATGAGCAGTTCTTC
TRBJ2-1	medium-sized	TRBD1	TRBV7-9	CASSSTGGDFNEQFF	TGTGCCAGCAGCTCGACAGGGGGAGACTTCAATGAGCAGTTCTTC
TRBJ2-2	NA	NA	TRBV2	CASSEGTGELFF	TGTGCCAGCAGTGAAGGCACCGGGGAGCTGTTTTTT
TRBJ1-5	few	NA	TRBV2	CASSEGADQPQHF	TGTGCCAGCAGTGAAGGTGCAGATCAGCCCCAGCATTTT
TRBJ1-6	few	TRBD1	TRBV6-2/TRBV6-3	CASSYASGGNSPLHF	TGTGCCAGCAGTTACGCCTCAGGGGGAAATTCACCCCTCCACTTT
TRBJ2-3	NA	NA	TRBV7-8	CASSLHSEGPQYF	TGTGCCAGCAGCTTACATTCGGAGGGACCGCAGTATTTT
TRBJ1-1	NA	NA	TRBV27	CASSPEEGRRAEAFF	TGTGCCAGCAGTCCCGAGGAGGGCAGGAGGGCTGAAGCTTTCTTT
TRBJ2-2	NA	NA	TRBV3-1	CASRSMGQAGELFF	TGTGCCAGCCGAAGTATGGGGCAGGCCGGGGAGCTGTTTTTT
TRBJ2-5	NA	NA	TRBV11-1	CASSTTGAQETQYF	TGTGCCAGCAGCACGACAGGAGCCCAAGAGACCCAGTACTTC